This T cell receptor beta chain was documented in a study of T cell changes during pregnancy in multiple sclerosis. The CDR3 runs to 14 residues. Trimming took off 4 bases at V and 0 bases at J, with 5 bases between the two ends. Per germline, CDR1 SGHTS and CDR2 YDEGEE. This clone was observed once. The method was immunoSEQ multiplex PCR; TCRdb's version includes in-frame clones alone and lacks a portion of them. The data contain tens of thousands of clones, approximately 90% of them singletons. V and J are TRBV5-8 and TRBJ2-6; unclear D gene. The clonotype was recovered from a female donor with multiple sclerosis, enrolled in a pregnancy study. The specimen comprised CD4+ T cells from peripheral blood mononuclear cells, sampled in the first trimester of pregnancy. The CDR3 loop reads CASSRGSGANVLTF. In DNA form, the CDR3 reads TGTGCCAGCAGCAGAGGCTCTGGGGCCAACGTCCTGACTTTC.